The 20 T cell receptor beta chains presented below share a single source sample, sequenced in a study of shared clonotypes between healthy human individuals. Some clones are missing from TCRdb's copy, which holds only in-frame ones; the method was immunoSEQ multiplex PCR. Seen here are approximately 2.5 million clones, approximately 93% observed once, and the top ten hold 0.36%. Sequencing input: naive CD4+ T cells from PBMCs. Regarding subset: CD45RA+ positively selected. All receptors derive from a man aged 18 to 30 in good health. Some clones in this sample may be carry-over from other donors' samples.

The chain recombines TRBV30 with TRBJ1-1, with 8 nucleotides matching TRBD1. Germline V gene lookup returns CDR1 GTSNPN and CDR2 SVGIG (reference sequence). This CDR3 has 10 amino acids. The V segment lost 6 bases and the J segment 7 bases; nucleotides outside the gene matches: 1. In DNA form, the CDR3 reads TGTGCCTGCGGACAGGGTGAAGCTTTCTTT. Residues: CACGQGEAFF.

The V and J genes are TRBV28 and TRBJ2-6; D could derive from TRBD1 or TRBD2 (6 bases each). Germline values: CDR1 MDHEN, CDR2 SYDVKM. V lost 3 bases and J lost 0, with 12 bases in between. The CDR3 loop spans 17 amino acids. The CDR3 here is CASSFEGGVSGANVLTF. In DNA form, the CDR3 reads TGTGCCAGCAGTTTCGAGGGGGGAGTCTCTGGGGCCAACGTCCTGACTTTC.

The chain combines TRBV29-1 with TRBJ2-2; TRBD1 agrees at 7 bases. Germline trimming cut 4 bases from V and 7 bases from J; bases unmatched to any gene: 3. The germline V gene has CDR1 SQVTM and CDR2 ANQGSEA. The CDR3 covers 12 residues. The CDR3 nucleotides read TGCAGCGTTGGACAGGGCGGCGGGGAGCTGTTTTTT. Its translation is CSVGQGGGELFF.

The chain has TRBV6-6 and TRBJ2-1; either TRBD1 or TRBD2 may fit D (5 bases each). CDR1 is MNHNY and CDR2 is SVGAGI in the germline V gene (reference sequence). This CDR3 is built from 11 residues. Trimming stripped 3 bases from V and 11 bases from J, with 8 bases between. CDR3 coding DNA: TGTGCCAGCAGTTATCCGGGACAGCAGTTCTTC. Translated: CASSYPGQQFF.

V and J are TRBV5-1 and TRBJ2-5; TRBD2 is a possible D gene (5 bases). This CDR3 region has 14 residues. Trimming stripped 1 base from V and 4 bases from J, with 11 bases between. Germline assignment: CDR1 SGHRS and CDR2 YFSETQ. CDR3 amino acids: CASSLFSAGETQYF. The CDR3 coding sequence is TGCGCCAGCAGCTTGTTTAGCGCCGGAGAGACCCAGTACTTC.

The CDR3 nucleotides are TGTGCCAGCAGCTTGGGGCTAGAAGGGAACGAGCAGTACTTC. Protein product: CASSLGLEGNEQYF. V usage is TRBV5-4 and J usage is TRBJ2-7, with D unresolved. The V gene's germline CDR1 is SGHNT and CDR2 YYREEE (reference sequence). Trimming pared 0 bases from V and 5 bases from J, leaving 12 bases between. The CDR3 sequence is 14 residues long.

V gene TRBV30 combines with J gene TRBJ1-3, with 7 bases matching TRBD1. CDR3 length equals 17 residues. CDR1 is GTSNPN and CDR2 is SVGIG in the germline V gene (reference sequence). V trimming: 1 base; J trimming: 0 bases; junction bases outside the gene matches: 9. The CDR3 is CAWSAMTGPRSGNTIYF. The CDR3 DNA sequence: TGTGCCTGGAGTGCTATGACAGGGCCACGCTCTGGAAACACCATATATTTT.

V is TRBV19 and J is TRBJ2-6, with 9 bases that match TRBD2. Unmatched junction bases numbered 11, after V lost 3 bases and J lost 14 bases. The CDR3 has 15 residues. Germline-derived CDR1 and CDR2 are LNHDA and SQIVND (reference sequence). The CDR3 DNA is TGTGCCAGTAGTATCCGTAGCGGGAGTCCCCTCATCCTGACTTTC. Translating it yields CASSIRSGSPLILTF.

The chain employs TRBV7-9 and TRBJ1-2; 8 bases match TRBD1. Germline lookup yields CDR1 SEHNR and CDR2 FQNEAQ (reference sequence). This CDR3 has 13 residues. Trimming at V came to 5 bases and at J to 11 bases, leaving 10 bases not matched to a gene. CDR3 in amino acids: CASSTGGRKGYTF. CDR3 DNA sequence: TGTGCCAGCAGCACAGGGGGTCGGAAAGGGTACACCTTC.

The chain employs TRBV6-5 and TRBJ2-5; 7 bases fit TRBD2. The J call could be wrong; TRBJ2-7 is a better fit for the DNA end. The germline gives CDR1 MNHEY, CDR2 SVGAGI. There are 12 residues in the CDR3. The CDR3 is CASRTSLYEQYF. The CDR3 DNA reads TGTGCCAGCAGGACTAGCCTCTACGAGCAGTACTTC.

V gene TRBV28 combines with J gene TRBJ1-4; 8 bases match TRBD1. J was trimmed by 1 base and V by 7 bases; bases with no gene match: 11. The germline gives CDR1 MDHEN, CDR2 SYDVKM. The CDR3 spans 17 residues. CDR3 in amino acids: CASNPRQGRGTNEKLFF. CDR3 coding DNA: TGTGCCAGCAACCCACGACAGGGGCGCGGAACTAATGAAAAACTGTTTTTT. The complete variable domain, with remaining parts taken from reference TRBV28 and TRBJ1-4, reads DVKVTQSSRYLVKRTGEKVFLECVQDMDHENMFWYRQDPGLGLRLIYFSYDVKMKEKGDIPEGYSVSREKKERFSLILESASTNQTSMYLCASNPRQGRGTNEKLFFGSGTQLSVL.

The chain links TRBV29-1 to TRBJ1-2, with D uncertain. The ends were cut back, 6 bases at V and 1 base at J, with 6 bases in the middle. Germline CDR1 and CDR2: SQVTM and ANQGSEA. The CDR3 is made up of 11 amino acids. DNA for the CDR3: TGCAGCGTATGGCTTAACTATGGCTACACCTTC. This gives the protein CSVWLNYGYTF.

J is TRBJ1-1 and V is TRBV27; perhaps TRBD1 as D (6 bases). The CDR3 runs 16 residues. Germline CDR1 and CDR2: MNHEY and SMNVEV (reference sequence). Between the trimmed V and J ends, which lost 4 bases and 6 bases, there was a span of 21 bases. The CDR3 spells CASSSHRQGQVAEAFF. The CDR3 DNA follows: TGTGCCAGCAGTTCCCATCGCCAGGGGCAGGTGGCTGAAGCTTTCTTT.

The CDR3, as DNA: TGTGCCAGCAGCTTGAATAGGGGGCGGATCGGCTACACCTTC. Translated, it gives CASSLNRGRIGYTF. This chain joins TRBV5-6 and TRBJ1-2; 7 bases align to TRBD1. V shed 1 base, J shed 8 bases, and the junction held 8 bases outside the gene matches. Looked up from germline, CDR1 is SGHDT and CDR2 is YYEEEE. The CDR3 contains 14 residues.

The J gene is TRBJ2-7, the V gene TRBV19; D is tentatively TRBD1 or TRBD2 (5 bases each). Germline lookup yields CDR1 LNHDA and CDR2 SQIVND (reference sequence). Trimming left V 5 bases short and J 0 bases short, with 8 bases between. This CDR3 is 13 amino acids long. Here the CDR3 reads CASSRGVSYEQYF. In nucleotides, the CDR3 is TGTGCCAGTAGTCGGGGCGTCTCCTACGAGCAGTACTTC.

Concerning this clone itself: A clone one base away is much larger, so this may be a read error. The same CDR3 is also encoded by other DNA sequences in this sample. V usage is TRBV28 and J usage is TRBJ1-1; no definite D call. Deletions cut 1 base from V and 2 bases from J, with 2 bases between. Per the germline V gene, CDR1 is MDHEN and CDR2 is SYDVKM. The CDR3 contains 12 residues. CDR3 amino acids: CASSLFNTEAFF. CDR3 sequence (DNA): TGTGCCAGCAGTTTATTTAACACTGAAGCTTTCTTT. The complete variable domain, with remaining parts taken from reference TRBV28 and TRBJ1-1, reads DVKVTQSSRYLVKRTGEKVFLECVQDMDHENMFWYRQDPGLGLRLIYFSYDVKMKEKGDIPEGYSVSREKKERFSLILESASTNQTSMYLCASSLFNTEAFFGQGTRLTVV.

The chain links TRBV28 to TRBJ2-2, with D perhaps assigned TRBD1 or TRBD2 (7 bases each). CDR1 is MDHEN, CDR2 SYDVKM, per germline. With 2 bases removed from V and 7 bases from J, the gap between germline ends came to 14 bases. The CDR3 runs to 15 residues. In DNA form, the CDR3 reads TGTGCCAGCAGTTTAAGACAGGGAGGGGTCGGGGAGCTGTTTTTT. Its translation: CASSLRQGGVGELFF.

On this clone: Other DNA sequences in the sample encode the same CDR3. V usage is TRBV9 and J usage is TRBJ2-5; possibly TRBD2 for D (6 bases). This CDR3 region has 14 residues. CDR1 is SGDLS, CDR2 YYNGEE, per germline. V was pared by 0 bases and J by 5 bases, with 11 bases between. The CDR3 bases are TGTGCCAGCAGCGTAGAGGTGGGGAGGGAGACCCAGTACTTC. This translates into CASSVEVGRETQYF.

This chain's CDR3 is CASITWSGELFF. CDR3 DNA sequence: TGTGCCAGCATAACCTGGTCCGGGGAGCTGTTTTTT. The chain combines TRBV6-5 with TRBJ2-2; no clear D. This CDR3 has 12 residues. Trimming shortened V by 7 bases and J by 6 bases, and 9 bases separated the two germline ends. Germline lookup yields CDR1 MNHEY and CDR2 SVGAGI.

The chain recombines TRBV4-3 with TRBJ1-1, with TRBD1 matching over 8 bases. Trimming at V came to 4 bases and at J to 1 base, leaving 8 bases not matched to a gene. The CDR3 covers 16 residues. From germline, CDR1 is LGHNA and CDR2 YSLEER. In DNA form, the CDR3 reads TGCGCCAGCAGCCGAGGGACAGGTACAAGGAACACTGAAGCTTTCTTT. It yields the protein CASSRGTGTRNTEAFF.